Listed below are T cell receptor beta chains from one sample, sequenced in a study of T-cell reconstitution after alpha-beta-depleted transplantation in children. TCRdb reprocessed the PCR reads via MiXCR and lists one record per CDR3 protein. This sample yields about 200,000 distinct CDR3 sequences, of which roughly 7% are seen a single time; 5.5% belongs to the top ten. The source material was PBMCs, sampled before TCRalphabeta/CD19-depleted stem cell transplant. The receptors shown here come from a boy aged 2 to 9 with acute lymphoblastic leukemia, due to receive a stem cell transplant. The CDR3 runs from the conserved cysteine through the conserved F or W. The order of the fields is J gene, D gene, V gene, clone size, CDR3 protein, CDR3 DNA. D genes are given only for firm matches. Clone size appears in some rows only: once, few, many, or a class for an expanded clone.

TRBJ2-3,TRBD2,TRBV29-1,many,CSVEFWLAVTDTQYF,TGCAGCGTTGAATTTTGGCTAGCGGTCACAGATACGCAGTATTTT
TRBJ2-7,NA,TRBV7-2,few,CASSLSHREYEQYF,TGTGCCAGCAGCTTATCCCACAGGGAATACGAGCAGTACTTC
TRBJ1-6,NA,TRBV10-3,many,CAISESRPPISYNSPLHF,TGTGCCATCAGTGAGTCGAGGCCCCCGATCTCCTATAATTCACCCCTCCACTTT
TRBJ2-7,TRBD1,TRBV18,few,CASSPNRGDEQYF,TGTGCCAGCTCACCAAACAGGGGTGACGAGCAGTACTTC
TRBJ1-2,NA,TRBV6-2/TRBV6-3,many,CASSSAFPKLYDYTF,TGTGCCAGCAGTTCGGCCTTCCCCAAGCTTTATGACTACACCTTC
TRBJ1-2,NA,TRBV9,many,CASTPGNYGYTF,TGTGCCAGCACCCCGGGTAACTATGGCTACACCTTC
TRBJ2-7,NA,TRBV6-6,many,CASREQGPYEQYF,TGTGCCAGCAGGGAACAGGGTCCCTACGAGCAGTACTTC
TRBJ2-6,NA,TRBV5-1,few,CASILAPVGLGGANVLTF,TGCGCCAGCATCTTGGCCCCGGTGGGGCTCGGCGGGGCCAACGTCCTGACTTTC
TRBJ2-5,NA,TRBV20-1,few,CSLARSVTQYF,TGCAGTCTAGCGAGATCGGTGACCCAGTACTTC
TRBJ2-3,NA,TRBV4-3,many,CARTVGSADTQYF,TGCGCCAGAACCGTCGGGAGCGCAGATACGCAGTATTTT
TRBJ2-1,NA,TRBV20-1,few,CSARVAEGEGEQFF,TGCAGTGCTAGAGTCGCGGAGGGGGAAGGAGAGCAGTTCTTC
TRBJ2-7,TRBD2,TRBV28,few,CASSPPGLAGDPYEQYF,TGTGCCAGCAGTCCGCCGGGACTAGCGGGAGACCCTTACGAGCAGTACTTC
TRBJ2-3,TRBD2,TRBV10-2,NA,CASSAAGVATQYF,TGCGCCAGCAGTGCGGCGGGAGTAGCTACGCAGTATTTT
TRBJ2-3,TRBD2,TRBV20-1,NA,CSAPERGSGDTQYF,TGCAGTGCCCCGGAGCGGGGGTCGGGAGATACGCAGTATTTT
TRBJ2-7,NA,TRBV18,NA,CASSDQAYEQYF,TGTGCCAGCTCGGATCAGGCATACGAGCAGTACTTC
TRBJ2-3,TRBD2,TRBV29-1,NA,CSVGGGDTQYF,TGCAGCGTTGGGGGGGGGGATACGCAGTATTTT
TRBJ2-3,TRBD2,TRBV25-1,NA,CASSEVLGLAADTQYF,TGTGCCAGCAGTGAGGTGCTGGGACTAGCAGCAGATACGCAGTATTTT
TRBJ1-5,NA,TRBV7-9,many,CASSLVPGDDQPQHF,TGTGCCAGCAGCTTAGTGCCAGGTGACGATCAGCCCCAGCATTTT
TRBJ1-2,NA,TRBV28,many,CASSSPSEAANYGYTF,TGTGCCAGCAGTTCCCCTTCGGAGGCAGCTAACTATGGCTACACCTTC
TRBJ2-7,NA,TRBV27,few,CASSLSSGSYYEQYF,TGTGCCAGCAGTTTATCGTCTGGCAGTTACTACGAGCAGTACTTC
TRBJ1-1,NA,TRBV7-3,many,CASSLIGGNTEAFF,TGTGCCAGCAGCTTAATCGGGGGAAACACTGAAGCTTTCTTT
TRBJ1-1,NA,TRBV18,few,CASSLGTHTNTEAFF,TGTGCCAGCTCACTAGGGACCCATACGAACACTGAAGCTTTCTTT
TRBJ2-5,NA,TRBV30,few,CAWRPRGPETQYF,TGTGCCTGGAGACCTCGGGGACCAGAGACCCAGTACTTC
TRBJ1-5,NA,TRBV24-1,few,CAKLDPGNPQPQHF,TGTGCCAAACTCGACCCTGGAAACCCTCAGCCCCAGCATTTT
TRBJ1-2,NA,TRBV4-3,NA,CASSQGVAGGPGYTF,TGCGCCAGCAGCCAAGGAGTGGCGGGAGGTCCTGGCTACACCTTC
TRBJ1-1,NA,TRBV29-1,many,CSAFLLRAFF,TGCAGCGCTTTCCTACTCCGAGCTTTCTTT
TRBJ1-4,NA,TRBV2,few,CASRKTVQPNEKLFF,TGTGCCAGCAGGAAGACGGTCCAGCCTAATGAAAAACTGTTTTTT
TRBJ1-1,NA,TRBV19,few,CASRGGRAFF,TGTGCCAGTAGGGGGGGGAGAGCTTTCTTT
TRBJ1-3,NA,TRBV7-2,many,CASSPWRVNTIYF,TGTGCCAGCAGCCCGTGGCGGGTAAACACCATATATTTT
TRBJ1-1,TRBD1,TRBV9,many,CASSAQQGPGFQAFF,TGTGCCAGCAGCGCCCAACAGGGGCCGGGGTTTCAAGCTTTCTTT
TRBJ2-3,NA,TRBV18,many,CASSPNTDTQYF,TGTGCCAGCTCCCCTAACACAGATACGCAGTATTTT
TRBJ2-1,TRBD2,TRBV5-1,many,CASSPPAGGPNEQFF,TGCGCCAGCAGCCCCCCAGCGGGAGGGCCCAATGAGCAGTTCTTC
TRBJ1-1,NA,TRBV20-1,NA,CSARDLIRDTEAFF,TGCAGTGCTAGAGATCTAATCAGGGACACTGAAGCTTTCTTT
TRBJ1-5,NA,TRBV7-2,many,CASSIRGNQPQHF,TGTGCCAGCAGCATCAGGGGTAATCAGCCCCAGCATTTT
TRBJ2-5,NA,TRBV29-1,many,CSVEVPPGGLQETQYF,TGCAGCGTTGAAGTACCTCCAGGGGGGCTCCAAGAGACCCAGTACTTC
TRBJ2-5,TRBD2,TRBV7-2,NA,CASSLGLHQETQYF,TGTGCCAGCAGCTTGGGACTACACCAAGAGACCCAGTACTTC
TRBJ2-1,NA,TRBV19,NA,CASSIEGVRYNEQFF,TGTGCCAGTAGTATTGAGGGGGTGAGGTACAATGAGCAGTTCTTC
TRBJ2-7,NA,TRBV5-1,many,CASSFRDEQYF,TGCGCCAGCAGCTTTCGGGACGAGCAGTACTTC
TRBJ2-1,NA,TRBV20-1,many,CSARVGFPEQFF,TGCAGTGCTAGAGTGGGCTTTCCTGAGCAGTTCTTC
TRBJ2-3,TRBD2,TRBV3-1,few,CASSQARGGDTQYF,TGTGCCAGCAGCCAAGCCCGGGGGGGAGATACGCAGTATTTT
TRBJ2-1,NA,TRBV27,many,CASSSSFPDNEQFF,TGTGCCAGCAGTAGCAGTTTTCCCGACAATGAGCAGTTCTTC
TRBJ2-3,NA,TRBV29-1,many,CSGAAWSSTDTQYF,TGCAGCGGAGCAGCGTGGTCTAGCACAGATACGCAGTATTTT
TRBJ2-1,NA,TRBV10-3,many,CAISERESSYNEQFF,TGTGCCATCAGTGAGCGGGAGAGCTCCTACAATGAGCAGTTCTTC
TRBJ2-5,NA,TRBV11-2,NA,CASSLNGVQETQYF,TGTGCCAGCAGCTTAAACGGGGTACAAGAGACCCAGTACTTC
TRBJ2-7,NA,TRBV19,NA,CASSISDASYEQYF,TGTGCCAGTAGTATATCGGATGCATCCTACGAGCAGTACTTC
TRBJ1-1,NA,TRBV29-1,many,CSSRQLSTEAFF,TGCAGCTCAAGGCAGTTGAGCACTGAAGCTTTCTTT
TRBJ2-7,NA,TRBV6-5,few,CASTAGTYEQYF,TGTGCCAGCACGGCAGGGACCTACGAGCAGTACTTC
TRBJ2-3,TRBD2,TRBV5-6,NA,CATVAAGGTTDTQYF,TGTGCCACAGTAGCGGCGGGAGGGACAACAGATACGCAGTATTTT
TRBJ2-5,NA,TRBV7-9,NA,CANSFNREEETQYF,TGTGCCAACAGCTTTAACAGGGAGGAAGAGACCCAGTACTTC
TRBJ2-7,NA,TRBV27,many,CASSEGNPPYEQYF,TGTGCCAGCAGTGAGGGGAATCCCCCCTACGAGCAGTACTTC
TRBJ1-2,TRBD1,TRBV18,few,CASSPQTGVEDGYTF,TGTGCCAGCTCACCCCAGACAGGGGTAGAAGATGGCTACACCTTC
TRBJ2-2,TRBD2,TRBV10-3,NA,CAISDQRENGELFF,TGTGCCATCAGTGACCAGCGGGAAAACGGGGAGCTGTTTTTT
TRBJ2-1,TRBD2,TRBV5-5,few,CASSFSGGLRGNEQFF,TGTGCCAGCAGCTTTAGCGGGGGGCTCAGGGGTAATGAGCAGTTCTTC
TRBJ1-1,NA,TRBV12-3/TRBV12-4,NA,CASSLAVGYGTEAFF,TGTGCCAGCAGTTTAGCGGTAGGTTATGGCACTGAAGCTTTCTTT
TRBJ2-3,NA,TRBV18,many,CASSPMAGLTDTQYF,TGTGCCAGCTCACCAATGGCGGGACTCACAGATACGCAGTATTTT
TRBJ2-7,NA,TRBV27,many,CASSLRVGGRGYEQYF,TGTGCCAGCAGTTTGCGTGTGGGGGGGCGCGGTTACGAGCAGTACTTC